A single sample is the source of the 15 T cell receptor beta chains below, sequenced in a study of T cells after yellow fever vaccination. TCRdb re-analysed the 5' RACE reads in MiXCR, keeping a single row per CDR3 protein. The repertoire holds hundreds of thousands of distinct CDR3 sequences, with about 13% as singletons. Here the sequenced sample was PBMCs, taken on the day of the yellow fever booster vaccination. The origin of the receptors is a man younger than 40 who received the YFV17D yellow fever vaccine.

This clonotype was detected ten times or more. V is TRBV20-1 and J is TRBJ1-1, with a possible D match to TRBD1 (6 bases). The CDR3 is made up of 16 amino acids. V dropped 0 bases and J dropped 5 bases, with 19 bases sitting between them. CDR1 DFQATT and CDR2 SNEGSKA come from the germline V gene (reference sequence). CDR3: CSAREGFDRRGTEAFF. DNA of the CDR3: TGCAGTGCTAGAGAAGGGTTTGACAGGAGGGGGACTGAAGCTTTCTTT.

This clonotype was recorded at least ten times. V usage is TRBV5-5 and J usage is TRBJ2-1; D remains unclear. This CDR3 spans 15 amino acids. The V gene lost 4 bases and the J gene lost 8 bases, with 19 bases spanning the gap. The germline V gene has CDR1 SGHKS and CDR2 YYEKEE (reference sequence). The CDR3 reads CASSTESMAWYEQFF. The CDR3 DNA is TGTGCCAGCAGCACCGAGTCCATGGCCTGGTATGAGCAGTTCTTC.

The V call is TRBV12-3 or TRBV12-4, the J call TRBJ1-4; 9 bases match TRBD1. Losses at the gene ends were 7 bases for V and 8 bases for J; bases not matched to a gene: 5. CDR3 length: 13 amino acids. This chain's CDR3 is CASIRDREEKLFF. The CDR3 nucleotides read TGTGCCAGCATCCGGGACAGGGAAGAAAAACTGTTTTTT.

J is TRBJ2-1 and V is TRBV19; TRBD2 matches at 11 bases. Trimming removed 4 bases from V and 7 bases from J; junction bases left unmatched: 9. Germline assignment: CDR1 LNHDA and CDR2 SQIVND (reference sequence). The CDR3 runs 16 residues. The CDR3, as DNA: TGTGCCAGTAGTACACTTAGCGGGAGGGCCAGAAATGAGCAGTTCTTC. It is translated as CASSTLSGRARNEQFF.

This clonotype came up a few times. The chain couples TRBV20-1 to TRBJ2-7; 7 nucleotides line up with TRBD2. The CDR3 has 14 amino acids. The V gene's germline CDR1 is DFQATT and CDR2 SNEGSKA (reference sequence). V was pared by 1 base and J by 6 bases, with 9 bases of the junction left unmatched. CDR3 sequence reads: CSARAGGPFLEQYF. DNA of the CDR3: TGCAGTGCTAGAGCGGGAGGACCTTTCCTCGAGCAGTACTTC.

The chain has TRBV7-2 and TRBJ2-7, with D unclear. V was shortened by 2 bases and J by 0 bases, with 11 bases between the two germline ends. The CDR3 covers 15 residues. Germline CDR1 is SGHTA and CDR2 is FQGNSA. The CDR3 sequence: CASSLLMRSSYEQYF. The CDR3 DNA is TGTGCCAGCAGCTTATTAATGAGGAGCTCCTACGAGCAGTACTTC.

A note on this clonotype: The germline gene is not matched at one end of the junction; a read error may be the cause. CDR3 sequence reads: CASSELRTAENIQYF. CDR3 nucleotides: TGTGCCAGCAGCGAACTGAGAACAGCCGAAAACATTCAGTACTTC. The chain links TRBV2 to TRBJ2-4; no clear D. The CDR3 extends over 15 amino acids. Germline V gives CDR1 SNHLY, CDR2 FYNNEI.

This chain links TRBV7-2 with TRBJ2-7; D possibly corresponds to TRBD1 (6 bases). This CDR3 region has 15 residues. V gave up 5 bases and J gave up 0 bases, with 14 bases separating them. CDR1 is SGHTA, CDR2 FQGNSA, per germline. The CDR3 sequence: CASSPLLGASYEQYF. The CDR3, as DNA: TGTGCCAGCAGCCCTCTATTGGGGGCCTCCTACGAGCAGTACTTC.

V usage is TRBV12-3 or TRBV12-4 and J usage is TRBJ2-7; D perhaps matches TRBD2 (6 bases). The V end was cut by 5 bases, the J end by 5 bases, with 22 bases between. CDR3 size: 16 residues. The CDR3 protein is CASSGPGLQKTNEQYF. As DNA, the CDR3 is TGTGCCAGCAGTGGGCCGGGACTGCAAAAAACTAACGAGCAGTACTTC.

The chain is built from TRBV3-1 and TRBJ2-3; 8 bases map to TRBD2. Germline values: CDR1 LGHDT, CDR2 YNNKEL (reference sequence). CDR3 size: 15 residues. J was trimmed by 8 bases and V by 1 base; bases with no gene match: 8. The CDR3 region has the DNA TGTGCCAGCAGCCAAGGGACTAGCCATGAACGTACGCAGTATTTT. This sequence encodes CASSQGTSHERTQYF.

This clonotype was detected a few times. This chain joins TRBV24-1 and TRBJ2-6, with unresolved D. V dropped 4 bases and J dropped 0 bases, with 3 bases sitting between them. The CDR3 consists of 14 residues. The germline gives CDR1 KGHDR, CDR2 SFDVKD. The CDR3 region has the DNA TGTGCCACCAGTGACCCCTCTGGGGCCAACGTCCTGACTTTC. Its protein is CATSDPSGANVLTF.

The V call is TRBV2, the J call TRBJ1-4, with a tentative D call TRBD1 (5 bases). Germline V CDR1 and CDR2: SNHLY, FYNNEI. With 4 bases removed from V and 8 bases from J, the gap between germline ends came to 11 bases. CDR3 length: 13 amino acids. The CDR3 DNA reads TGTGCCAGCAGTGCCACAGGACGGGAAAAACTGTTTTTT. Residues: CASSATGREKLFF.

This clonotype was counted between two and nine times. The J gene is TRBJ1-1, the V gene TRBV6-2 or TRBV6-3; D is unresolved. With 4 bases removed from V and 10 bases from J, the gap between germline ends came to 13 bases. The CDR3 covers 12 residues. The germline V gene encodes CDR1 MNHEY and CDR2 SVGEGT. CDR3 region: CASSFPRLGAFF. CDR3 DNA: TGTGCCAGCAGTTTCCCAAGACTCGGAGCTTTCTTT.

This clonotype was recorded many times. The chain links TRBV7-9 to TRBJ2-1; no clear D gene. This CDR3 comprises 13 residues. V was trimmed by 7 bases and J by 2 bases, leaving 9 bases between them. Germline V gene lookup returns CDR1 SEHNR and CDR2 FQNEAQ (reference sequence). CDR3 DNA: TGTGCCAGCACCCACGGCGCCTACAATGAGCAGTTCTTC. Protein: CASTHGAYNEQFF.

The sample holds a few counts of this clonotype. The V and J genes are TRBV11-2 and TRBJ2-5; TRBD2 might be the D (6 bases). Trimming removed 6 bases at V and 5 bases at J, with 16 bases between. The germline CDR1 and CDR2 sequences are SGHAT and FQNNGV. CDR3 size: 14 residues. The CDR3 spells CASREGTPGETQYF. Here the CDR3 DNA reads TGTGCCAGCAGGGAAGGGACTCCGGGGGAGACCCAGTACTTC.